The 17 T cell receptor beta chains presented below share a single source sample, sequenced in a study of T cells in tumors after PD-1 blockade. Sequencing was performed with immunoSEQ multiplex PCR; in TCRdb, only in-frame clones are kept and a portion is missing. This sample has 3,500 to 4,500 clones; under 70% occur once, and the top ten carry over 10%. Material: tumor tissue, obtained before anti-PD-1 treatment. These receptors all come from a human donor with basal cell carcinoma.

The genes are TRBV5-1 and TRBJ2-3; D not resolved. The CDR3 runs to 13 residues. CDR1 and CDR2 (germline): SGHRS, YFSETQ. Trimming removed 0 bases from V and 5 bases from J, with 7 bases in between. As DNA, the CDR3 is TGCGCCAGCAGCTTGGCGATGGGAGATACGCAGTATTTT. Protein sequence: CASSLAMGDTQYF.

The rearrangement uses TRBV6-2 or TRBV6-3 and TRBJ1-2, with D tentatively TRBD1 (5 bases). Trimming left V 2 bases short and J 14 bases short, with 18 bases between. The CDR3 is 13 amino acids. The germline gives CDR1 MNHEY, CDR2 SVGEGT. The CDR3 nucleotides are TGTGCCAGCAGTTACCGGGGGGAAGGGAGCAAAACCTTC. This sequence encodes CASSYRGEGSKTF.

V gene TRBV29-1 combines with J gene TRBJ1-2, with 9 bases fitting TRBD1. J was trimmed by 6 bases and V by 3 bases; bases with no gene match: 8. Germline CDR1 reads SQVTM; CDR2 reads ANQGSEA. The CDR3 runs to 14 residues. This chain's CDR3 is CSVDSGQGFNGYTF. CDR3 coding DNA: TGCAGCGTTGATTCCGGACAGGGGTTCAATGGCTACACCTTC.

CDR3 amino acids: CASSSPLGQVSTDTQYF. In DNA, the CDR3 is TGTGCCAGCAGCTCCCCCCTAGGGCAGGTTAGCACAGATACGCAGTATTTT. The V and J genes are TRBV13 and TRBJ2-3; D remains unclear. The V and J ends lost 4 bases and 0 bases respectively, with 17 bases between them. Germline V lookup: CDR1 PRHDT, CDR2 FYEKMQ (reference sequence). This CDR3 is 17 amino acids long.

The CDR3 spells CAIRGTLLNSPLHF. The CDR3 DNA sequence: TGTGCCATCAGGGGGACACTTCTTAATTCACCCCTCCACTTT. This sequence joins TRBV10-3 and TRBJ1-6; D may be TRBD1 (6 bases). The CDR3 sequence is 14 residues long. CDR1 is ENHRY, CDR2 SYGVKD, per germline. V gave up 6 bases and J gave up 6 bases, with 12 bases separating them.

This chain connects TRBV10-2 to TRBJ1-4; D not resolved. Trimming cost V 6 bases and J 9 bases, with 20 bases left between them. The CDR3 has 15 residues. Germline-derived CDR1 and CDR2 are WSHSY and SAAADI. CDR3 residues: CASSIAGSGGQKLFF. The CDR3 region has the DNA TGCGCCAGCAGCATAGCCGGGTCCGGTGGGCAAAAACTGTTTTTT.

The chain has TRBV7-2 and TRBJ2-7; 10 bases agree with TRBD1. This CDR3 region has 16 residues. The J segment lost 6 bases and the V segment lost 3 bases, leaving 11 bases of the junction unmatched. Germline loops: CDR1 SGHTA, CDR2 FQGNSA. The CDR3 sequence is CASSFTGQGIPREQYF. As DNA, the CDR3 is TGTGCCAGCAGCTTCACGGGACAGGGGATCCCCCGCGAGCAGTACTTC.

The V gene is TRBV29-1, the J gene TRBJ1-1, with D unclear. The CDR3 has 13 amino acids. V was pared by 7 bases and J by 5 bases, with 17 bases between. Germline CDR1 reads SQVTM; CDR2 reads ANQGSEA. CDR3: CSARLSRDTEAFF. The CDR3 coding sequence is TGCAGCGCTAGACTCTCAAGGGATACTGAAGCTTTCTTT.

This clone turned up a few times. The V and J genes are TRBV6-5 and TRBJ1-5; TRBD1 matches at 7 bases. Germline V lookup: CDR1 MNHEY, CDR2 SVGAGI. The CDR3 is made up of 13 amino acids. Trimming at V came to 6 bases and at J to 2 bases, leaving 1 base not matched to a gene. CDR3 loop: CASRGTGNQPQHF. The CDR3 DNA is TGTGCCAGCAGGGGGACAGGCAATCAGCCCCAGCATTTT.

This clone has a handful of counts. The chain links TRBV28 to TRBJ1-2, with a possible D match to TRBD1 (5 bases). Trimming cost V 4 bases and J 4 bases, with 13 bases left between them. Germline CDR1 and CDR2: MDHEN and SYDVKM. The CDR3 totals 14 residues. The CDR3 DNA is TGTGCCAGCAGTTATGGGGGAACGGGCTATGGCTACACCTTC. Amino acid sequence: CASSYGGTGYGYTF.

The chain links TRBV24-1 to TRBJ2-1; TRBD2 is a possible D gene (6 bases). Germline V gives CDR1 KGHDR, CDR2 SFDVKD. V dropped 5 bases and J dropped 7 bases, with 17 bases sitting between them. This CDR3 is built from 15 residues. This CDR3 reads CATSGVGRAGNEQFF. CDR3 nucleotide sequence: TGTGCCACCAGTGGTGTAGGCAGGGCGGGAAATGAGCAGTTCTTC.

The CDR3 coding sequence is TGCGCCAGTTGTAGCGGGAGTGGGGGGACCAGCACAGATACGCAGTATTTT. This codes for CASCSGSGGTSTDTQYF. This chain links TRBV5-1 with TRBJ2-3, with 9 bases matching TRBD2. Per the germline V gene, CDR1 is SGHRS and CDR2 is YFSETQ. This CDR3 spans 17 amino acids. The V segment lost 8 bases and the J segment 0 bases; nucleotides outside the gene matches: 13.

The sample holds one count of this clone. The CDR3 here is CAISESSREAFF. The CDR3 nucleotides are TGTGCCATCAGTGAGTCCAGTAGAGAAGCTTTCTTT. The J gene is TRBJ1-1, the V gene TRBV10-3; D gene ambiguous. The CDR3 contains 12 residues. Between the trimmed V and J ends, which lost 0 bases and 8 bases, there was a span of 7 bases. The V gene's germline CDR1 is ENHRY and CDR2 SYGVKD.

This clone came up a few times. The V call is TRBV30, the J call TRBJ2-2; a possible D gene is TRBD2 (7 bases). Deletions cut 6 bases from V and 5 bases from J, with 22 bases between. CDR1 is GTSNPN and CDR2 is SVGIG in the germline V gene (reference sequence). The CDR3 runs 16 residues. CDR3 region: CACTPKGRGGTGELFF. The CDR3, as DNA: TGTGCCTGCACTCCCAAGGGCAGGGGAGGGACCGGGGAGCTGTTTTTT. Together with reference TRBV30 and TRBJ2-2, the CDR3 gives the full variable domain: SQTIHQWPATLVQPVGSPLSLECTVEGTSNPNLYWYRQAAGRGLQLLFYSVGIGQISSEVPQNLSASRPQDRQFILSSKKLLLSDSGFYLCACTPKGRGGTGELFFGEGSRLTVL.

The gene calls are TRBV2 and TRBJ1-2; D is possibly TRBD1 (5 bases). Deletions cut 4 bases from V and 1 base from J, with 25 bases between. Germline CDR1 SNHLY, CDR2 FYNNEI. CDR3 length: 19 residues. The CDR3 loop is CASSADGTPLHFYNYGYTF. The CDR3 DNA reads as TGTGCCAGCAGTGCTGACGGGACTCCACTTCATTTTTATAACTATGGCTACACCTTC. Complete variable domain (other parts from reference TRBV2 and TRBJ1-2): EPEVTQTPSHQVTQMGQEVILRCVPISNHLYFYWYRQILGQKVEFLVSFYNNEISEKSEIFDDQFSVERPDGSNFTLKIRSTKLEDSAMYFCASSADGTPLHFYNYGYTFGSGTRLTVV.

The rearrangement joins TRBV5-8 to TRBJ2-6; D may be TRBD2 (5 bases). CDR1 SGHTS and CDR2 YDEGEE come from the germline V gene. Between the trimmed V and J ends, which lost 7 bases and 6 bases, there was a span of 17 bases. The CDR3 is made up of 15 amino acids. The CDR3 loop is CASQIRDTEANVLTF. CDR3 coding DNA: TGTGCCAGCCAAATCCGGGATACGGAGGCCAACGTCCTGACTTTC.

This chain links TRBV9 with TRBJ2-3; 10 bases are a match to TRBD2. Germline-derived CDR1 and CDR2 are SGDLS and YYNGEE. V lost 3 bases and J lost 6; bases outside the gene matches: 10. This CDR3 has 16 residues. The CDR3, as DNA: TGTGCCAGCAGCGCGACGAGCGGGGGGGCCCACGATACGCAGTATTTT. Translated: CASSATSGGAHDTQYF.